This T cell receptor (beta chain) is drawn from a study of blood T cell repertoires in COVID-19. TCRdb's copy holds only in-frame clones and misses some; the assay was immunoSEQ multiplex PCR. The sample carries about 320,000 clones, approximately 88% recorded once. CDR3 length: 19 residues. The chain uses TRBV12-1 and TRBJ2-4; the D segment call TRBD2 is taken from the table without a DNA check. TRBV12-1 is shown as a pseudogene. Material for sequencing was peripheral blood. The source is a young man who had recovered from COVID-19. Here the CDR3 reads CASSSPIKLASRAKNIQYF. CDR3 DNA: TGTGCCAGCAGCTCGCCGATCAAACTAGCGTCGAGAGCCAAAAACATTCAGTACTTC.